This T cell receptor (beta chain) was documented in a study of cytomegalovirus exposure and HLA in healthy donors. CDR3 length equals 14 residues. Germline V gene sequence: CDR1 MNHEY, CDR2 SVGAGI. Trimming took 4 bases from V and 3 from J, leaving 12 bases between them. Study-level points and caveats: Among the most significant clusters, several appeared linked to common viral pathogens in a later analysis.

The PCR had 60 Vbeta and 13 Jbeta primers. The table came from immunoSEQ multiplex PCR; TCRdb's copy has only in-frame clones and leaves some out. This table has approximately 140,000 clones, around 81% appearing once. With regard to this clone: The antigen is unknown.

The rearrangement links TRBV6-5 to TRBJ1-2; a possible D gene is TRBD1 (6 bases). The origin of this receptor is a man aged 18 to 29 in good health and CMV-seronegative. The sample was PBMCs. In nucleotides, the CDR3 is TGTGCCAGCAGTTTGATGACAGGCTACTATGGCTACACCTTC. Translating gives CASSLMTGYYGYTF.